These 21 T cell receptor beta chains share one sample of origin, sequenced in a study of CD8+ T cells in alopecia areata. Treatment specified: oral pan-JAK inhibitor, 5-10 mg twice daily. Extracted RNA was reverse transcribed, and the resulting cDNA served as sequencing template. Clones were read by immunoSEQ multiplex PCR, and TCRdb kept only the in-frame ones, dropping some. The sample holds about 190,000 clones, 50% to 60% seen once. Source: CD4+ T cells sorted from blood, taken at week 4, from a patient treated with tofacitinib. These receptors originate from a human donor with alopecia areata.

This clone was detected only once. The chain recombines TRBV5-1 with TRBJ1-1; D uncertain. There are 16 residues in the CDR3. V lost 0 bases to trimming and J lost 6 bases, with 18 bases between them. Germline V lookup: CDR1 SGHRS, CDR2 YFSETQ. The CDR3 here is CASSLGGLSYRAEAFF. For the CDR3, the DNA is TGCGCCAGCAGCTTGGGTGGACTCTCGTATCGCGCTGAAGCTTTCTTT.

This chain joins TRBV6-1 and TRBJ2-6; D is undetermined. CDR3 length: 17 residues. Germline V gene lookup returns CDR1 MNHNS and CDR2 SASEGT. V lost 1 base to trimming and J lost 0 bases, with 10 bases between them. This chain's CDR3 is CASSEGLGGSGANVLTF. In DNA, the CDR3 is TGTGCCAGCAGTGAAGGACTTGGTGGCTCTGGGGCCAACGTCCTGACTTTC.

The chain carries TRBV6-5 and TRBJ2-7; perhaps D is TRBD1 or TRBD2 (5 bases each). This CDR3 is 14 amino acids long. The germline V gene encodes CDR1 MNHEY and CDR2 SVGAGI. V lost 6 bases and J lost 2, with 14 bases in between. The CDR3 loop is CASSRAGEPYEQYF. The CDR3 DNA follows: TGTGCCAGCAGCAGGGCCGGGGAGCCCTACGAGCAGTACTTC.

A remark on this clone: This same CDR3 is encoded by further DNA sequences in the sample. The chain uses TRBV5-1 and TRBJ2-3; 10 nucleotides line up with TRBD2. CDR3 length: 16 residues. Trimming removed 5 bases from V and 0 bases from J; junction bases left unmatched: 6. From germline, CDR1 is SGHRS and CDR2 YFSETQ. The CDR3 DNA is TGCGCCAGCAGTCTCTCAGCGGGAGGGAGCACAGATACGCAGTATTTT. Translated: CASSLSAGGSTDTQYF.

The J gene is TRBJ2-3, the V gene TRBV29-1; D might be TRBD2 (6 bases). This CDR3 region has 13 residues. CDR1 is SQVTM, CDR2 ANQGSEA, per germline. V was pared by 4 bases and J by 5 bases, with 13 bases between. The CDR3 protein is CSVVPSGGDTQYF. The CDR3 DNA follows: TGCAGCGTTGTACCCTCCGGGGGAGATACGCAGTATTTT.

Written as DNA, the CDR3 is TGTGCCAGCAGTTACTCGCCAGATACGCAGTATTTT. This gives the protein CASSYSPDTQYF. This sequence joins TRBV6-6 and TRBJ2-3; no firm D call. The CDR3 runs 12 residues. V was cut by 0 bases and J by 4 bases, with 2 bases left in between. The germline gives CDR1 MNHNY, CDR2 SVGAGI (reference sequence).

V and J are TRBV4-2 and TRBJ1-2; TRBD1 might be the D (5 bases). Germline CDR1 LGHNA, CDR2 YNFKEQ. The CDR3 consists of 14 residues. The V end was cut by 3 bases, the J end by 5 bases, with 13 bases between. CDR3 nucleotides: TGTGCCAGCAGCCAGTCAGGGACTTTGTATGGCTACACCTTC. Translating it yields CASSQSGTLYGYTF.

The chain is built from TRBV15 and TRBJ2-3, with TRBD2 matching over 11 bases. The V gene's germline CDR1 is LNHNV and CDR2 YYDKDF (reference sequence). The CDR3 has 18 residues. V shed 2 bases and J 2 bases; nucleotides not matched to a gene: 9. The CDR3 sequence is CATSRNSILAGATDTQYF. The DNA of the CDR3 is TGTGCCACCAGCAGAAACTCAATACTAGCGGGAGCCACAGATACGCAGTATTTT. Together with reference TRBV15 and TRBJ2-3, the CDR3 gives the full variable domain: DAMVIQNPRYQVTQFGKPVTLSCSQTLNHNVMYWYQQKSSQAPKLLFHYYDKDFNNEADTPDNFQSRRPNTSFCFLDIRSPGLGDTAMYLCATSRNSILAGATDTQYFGPGTRLTVL.

In regard to this clone: A read error may account for a junction end that differs from germline. This chain links TRBV30 with TRBJ2-1; D possibly corresponds to TRBD2 (6 bases). The CDR3 is made up of 12 amino acids. Per germline, CDR1 GTSNPN and CDR2 SVGIG (reference sequence). CDR3 nucleotide sequence: TGTGCCTGGAGTGTAGGCCTACTATGGAGGGTCTTC. It codes for CAWSVGLLWRVF.

The gene calls are TRBV2 and TRBJ2-3; either TRBD1 or TRBD2 may fit D (5 bases each). Trimming took off 0 bases at V and 5 bases at J, with 12 bases between the two ends. Germline V lookup: CDR1 SNHLY, CDR2 FYNNEI. The CDR3 runs to 15 residues. The CDR3 DNA is TGTGCCAGCAGTGAAGCCGCTCGGGGCAGAGATACGCAGTATTTT. Translating it yields CASSEAARGRDTQYF.

V is TRBV30 and J is TRBJ1-1; D is unresolved. The germline V gene has CDR1 GTSNPN and CDR2 SVGIG (reference sequence). The CDR3 contains 12 residues. Trimming shortened V by 5 bases and J by 0 bases, and 7 bases separated the two germline ends. CDR3 DNA: TGTGCCTGGGACGAGGTGAACACTGAAGCTTTCTTT. This sequence encodes CAWDEVNTEAFF.

The J gene is TRBJ2-7, the V gene TRBV9; D is uncertain. Germline V CDR1 and CDR2: SGDLS, YYNGEE. V lost 0 bases and J lost 6, with 10 bases in between. The CDR3 loop spans 13 amino acids. The CDR3 is CASSVASFGEQYF. The CDR3 DNA sequence: TGTGCCAGCAGCGTAGCTAGTTTCGGCGAGCAGTACTTC.

The J gene is TRBJ1-2, the V gene TRBV19; D not certain. V gave up 7 bases and J gave up 0 bases, with 18 bases separating them. Germline V gene sequence: CDR1 LNHDA, CDR2 SQIVND (reference sequence). CDR3 length equals 16 residues. In DNA, the CDR3 is TGTGCCAGTACCGAAACCTCGGGAGCCACTAACTATGGCTACACCTTC. The encoded protein is CASTETSGATNYGYTF.

This chain uses TRBV28 with TRBJ1-2; 7 bases map to TRBD1. Trimming removed 6 bases from V and 8 bases from J; junction bases left unmatched: 21. CDR3 size: 17 residues. Germline CDR1 is MDHEN and CDR2 is SYDVKM. The CDR3 region is CASSYSNLRQGQKGYTF. CDR3 sequence (DNA): TGTGCCAGCAGCTATAGCAATCTCAGACAGGGACAGAAGGGCTACACCTTC.

This clone was recorded a few times. CDR3 amino acids: CASSEPRRGIQPQHF. Written as DNA, the CDR3 is TGTGCCAGCAGTGAACCTCGGCGAGGGATTCAGCCCCAGCATTTT. The rearrangement joins TRBV2 to TRBJ1-5; no firm D call. This CDR3 comprises 15 residues. With 2 bases removed from V and 6 bases from J, the gap between germline ends came to 14 bases. The germline CDR1 and CDR2 sequences are SNHLY and FYNNEI. The complete variable domain, with remaining parts taken from reference TRBV2 and TRBJ1-5, reads EPEVTQTPSHQVTQMGQEVILRCVPISNHLYFYWYRQILGQKVEFLVSFYNNEISEKSEIFDDQFSVERPDGSNFTLKIRSTKLEDSAMYFCASSEPRRGIQPQHFGDGTRLSIL.

This chain joins TRBV7-2 and TRBJ2-7; 11 bases agree with TRBD2. Germline CDR1 reads SGHTA; CDR2 reads FQGNSA. Trimming at V came to 5 bases and at J to 2 bases, leaving 8 bases not matched to a gene. The CDR3 length is 16 residues. The CDR3 loop reads CASSRRLAGRPYEQYF. Written as DNA, the CDR3 is TGTGCCAGCAGCCGCCGACTAGCGGGAAGACCCTACGAGCAGTACTTC.

This chain joins TRBV4-1 and TRBJ2-7; 12 nucleotides match TRBD2. The CDR3 spans 17 residues. After removal of 1 base from V and 2 bases from J, the junction contained 6 bases not matched to a gene. Germline CDR1 reads MGHRA; CDR2 reads YSYEKL. The CDR3 DNA is TGCGCCAGCAGCCAAGGGCCTCTAGCGGGAGGGACCTACGAGCAGTACTTC. It specifies CASSQGPLAGGTYEQYF.

The rearrangement links TRBV10-3 to TRBJ1-1; weak D call: TRBD1 (6 bases). CDR1 is ENHRY, CDR2 SYGVKD, per germline. The CDR3 sequence is 14 residues long. Trimming removed 6 bases from V and 1 base from J, with 12 bases in between. The chain's CDR3 is CAISNRDKNTEAFF. DNA of the CDR3: TGTGCCATCAGCAACAGGGACAAGAACACTGAAGCTTTCTTT.

In its sample, this clone ranks as medium-sized (0.01 to 0.1%). The rearrangement joins TRBV14 to TRBJ2-7; TRBD2 agrees at 7 bases. J lost 6 bases, V lost 5 bases, and 4 bases had no gene match. The germline V gene has CDR1 SGHDN and CDR2 FVKESK. The CDR3 extends over 12 amino acids. This CDR3 is CASSWTRGEQYF. In nucleotides, the CDR3 is TGTGCCAGCAGCTGGACTAGGGGCGAGCAGTACTTC.

V and J are TRBV19 and TRBJ2-7, with 7 bases fitting TRBD1. The ends lost 6 bases at V and 5 bases at J; junction bases unmatched: 13. CDR1 is LNHDA, CDR2 SQIVND, per germline (reference sequence). The CDR3 covers 15 residues. The CDR3 DNA follows: TGTGCCAGTAGGAAAATCGACAGGGAGTGGGACGAGCAGTACTTC. This translates into CASRKIDREWDEQYF.

This clone appeared a few times. V and J are TRBV5-4 and TRBJ1-4; no firm D call. Trimming shortened V by 1 base and J by 8 bases, and 6 bases separated the two germline ends. There are 12 residues in the CDR3. Germline V gene lookup returns CDR1 SGHNT and CDR2 YYREEE (reference sequence). CDR3 in amino acids: CASSLFNEKLFF. The CDR3 nucleotides are TGTGCCAGCAGCTTGTTTAACGAAAAACTGTTTTTT.